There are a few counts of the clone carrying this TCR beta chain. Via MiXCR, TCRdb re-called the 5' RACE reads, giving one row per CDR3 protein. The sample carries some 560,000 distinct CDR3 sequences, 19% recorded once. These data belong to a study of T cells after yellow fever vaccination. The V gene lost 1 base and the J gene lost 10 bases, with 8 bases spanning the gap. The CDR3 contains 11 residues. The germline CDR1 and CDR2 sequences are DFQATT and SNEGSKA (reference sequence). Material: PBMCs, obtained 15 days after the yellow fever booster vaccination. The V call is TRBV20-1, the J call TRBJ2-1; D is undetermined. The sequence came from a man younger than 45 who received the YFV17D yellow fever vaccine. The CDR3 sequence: CSARGVVEQFF. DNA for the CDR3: TGCAGTGCTAGAGGAGTGGTGGAGCAGTTCTTC.